This passage covers 20 T cell receptor beta chains from one sample sequenced in a study of T cell changes during pregnancy in multiple sclerosis. Only in-frame clones appear in the TCRdb table, and some are missing; sequencing was by immunoSEQ multiplex PCR. The sample yields roughly 70,000 clones, roughly nine tenths seen once. The sequenced sample was peripheral blood, obtained before pregnancy. The source is a female donor with multiple sclerosis, enrolled in a pregnancy study.

The genes are TRBV27 and TRBJ1-1, with TRBD1 as a possible D gene (5 bases). V lost 4 bases, J lost 8 bases, and 14 bases lay in between. CDR1 is MNHEY and CDR2 is SMNVEV in the germline V gene (reference sequence). The CDR3 loop spans 13 amino acids. In nucleotides, the CDR3 is TGTGCCAGCAGTTCCCGGGTATGGGGCGAAGCTTTCTTT. This sequence encodes CASSSRVWGEAFF.

This CDR3 reads CASREGTSGTYEQYF. The CDR3, as DNA: TGCGCCAGCAGGGAAGGGACTAGCGGGACCTACGAGCAGTACTTC. The chain employs TRBV10-1 and TRBJ2-7; 13 nucleotides agree with TRBD2. Germline lookup yields CDR1 WNHNN and CDR2 SYGVQD (reference sequence). Losses at the gene ends were 6 bases for V and 2 bases for J; bases not matched to a gene: 4. This CDR3 spans 15 amino acids.

The chain uses TRBV18 and TRBJ1-5; 9 bases match TRBD1. V gave up 4 bases and J gave up 5 bases; unmatched junction bases: 0. The CDR3 extends over 13 amino acids. Germline CDR1 KGHSH, CDR2 LQKENI. CDR3 protein: CASSRTGDQPQHF. The CDR3 region has the DNA TGTGCCAGCTCACGGACAGGGGATCAGCCCCAGCATTTT.

The chain carries TRBV5-6 and TRBJ1-6, with 8 bases matching TRBD1. Germline V gene data show CDR1 as SGHDT and CDR2 as YYEEEE. J gave up 11 bases and V 0 bases, and 4 bases lay outside the gene matches. The CDR3 has 14 residues. The CDR3 reads CASSLGQGSTPLHF. DNA of the CDR3: TGTGCCAGCAGCTTGGGACAGGGGAGCACACCCCTCCACTTT.

The J gene is TRBJ2-1, the V gene TRBV11-3; 8 bases fit TRBD2. Germline V gene data show CDR1 as SGHNT and CDR2 as YENEEA. V dropped 0 bases and J dropped 6; count of bases not matched to a gene: 13. The CDR3 consists of 18 residues. CDR3 sequence (DNA): TGTGCCAGCAGCTTAGATCAGGGAGGGACTAGGATGGCCAATGAGCAGTTCTTC. It yields the protein CASSLDQGGTRMANEQFF.

The chain carries TRBV6-1 and TRBJ1-1; TRBD1 matches at 7 bases. Unmatched junction bases numbered 5, after V lost 6 bases and J lost 1 base. The CDR3 is 14 residues long. Germline V lookup: CDR1 MNHNS, CDR2 SASEGT. Here the CDR3 DNA reads TGTGCCAGCAGAGCAGGGGGGTGGAACACTGAAGCTTTCTTT. As protein: CASRAGGWNTEAFF.

The chain couples TRBV5-1 to TRBJ1-5; D is uncertain. V was trimmed by 0 bases and J by 1 base, leaving 11 bases between them. Germline V gene sequence: CDR1 SGHRS, CDR2 YFSETQ. The CDR3 has 16 amino acids. The CDR3: CASSLAPLSSNQPQHF. The CDR3 DNA follows: TGCGCCAGCAGCTTGGCTCCGTTGTCCAGCAATCAGCCCCAGCATTTT.

This clone was detected a few times. V usage is TRBV4-3 and J usage is TRBJ1-6, with D perhaps matching TRBD1 (5 bases). This CDR3 has 17 amino acids. Germline V CDR1 and CDR2: LGHNA, YSLEER. V was clipped by 1 base and J by 0 bases, with 10 bases between them. CDR3 in DNA: TGCGCCAGCAGCCAAGGGGGCGCTTACTCCTATAATTCACCCCTCCACTTT. This translates into CASSQGGAYSYNSPLHF.

The CDR3 sequence is CASRPVGTGKRYGYTF. CDR3 coding DNA: TGTGCCAGTAGACCGGTCGGGACAGGGAAAAGGTATGGCTACACCTTC. V and J are TRBV19 and TRBJ1-2, with 9 bases lining up with TRBD1. The V and J ends lost 6 bases and 5 bases, in that order; junction bases with no gene match: 13. This CDR3 region has 16 residues. The germline V gene has CDR1 LNHDA and CDR2 SQIVND (reference sequence). Combining the CDR3 with reference TRBV19 and TRBJ1-2 gives the whole variable domain DGGITQSPKYLFRKEGQNVTLSCEQNLNHDAMYWYRQDPGQGLRLIYYSQIVNDFQKGDIAEGYSVSREKKESFPLTVTSAQKNPTAFYLCASRPVGTGKRYGYTFGSGTRLTVV.

This clone was observed a handful of times. The chain employs TRBV7-6 and TRBJ1-2; D unresolved. Germline lookup yields CDR1 SGHVS and CDR2 FNYEAQ. This CDR3 is built from 16 residues. Trimming took 4 bases from V and 0 from J, leaving 15 bases between them. CDR3: CASSSLGREANYGYTF. The CDR3 nucleotides read TGTGCCAGCAGCTCCCTCGGCCGGGAAGCTAACTATGGCTACACCTTC.

The V call is TRBV10-2, the J call TRBJ2-3; weak D call: TRBD2 (5 bases). V gave up 0 bases and J gave up 0 bases, with 10 bases separating them. The germline V gene encodes CDR1 WSHSY and CDR2 SAAADI. The CDR3 is 16 amino acids. Here the CDR3 reads CASSESVGGSTDTQYF. In DNA, the CDR3 is TGCGCCAGCAGTGAGTCGGTTGGCGGGAGCACAGATACGCAGTATTTT.

The gene calls are TRBV5-1 and TRBJ1-5; tentative D call: TRBD1 (5 bases). CDR1 SGHRS and CDR2 YFSETQ come from the germline V gene. V was clipped by 1 base and J by 0 bases, with 17 bases between them. The CDR3 has 18 residues. The CDR3 DNA follows: TGCGCCAGCAGCTTGAAAGGGGCGCTACTTTATAGCAATCAGCCCCAGCATTTT. It is translated as CASSLKGALLYSNQPQHF.

The rearrangement uses TRBV5-4 and TRBJ2-1; the D is unclear. The CDR3 is 12 amino acids. Per the germline V gene, CDR1 is SGHNT and CDR2 is YYREEE (reference sequence). V gave up 0 bases and J gave up 7 bases, with 5 bases separating them. CDR3 sequence: CASSLGRNEQFF. DNA of the CDR3: TGTGCCAGCAGCTTGGGTCGGAATGAGCAGTTCTTC.

This clone was seen just once. The genes are TRBV7-9 and TRBJ1-2; D perhaps matches TRBD1 (6 bases). This CDR3 comprises 14 residues. Trimming removed 5 bases at V and 0 bases at J, with 10 bases between. Germline V gene sequence: CDR1 SEHNR, CDR2 FQNEAQ (reference sequence). This CDR3 reads CASSVGTTNYGYTF. In nucleotides, the CDR3 is TGTGCCAGCAGCGTGGGGACAACTAACTATGGCTACACCTTC. Using reference TRBV7-9 and TRBJ1-2 for the parts outside the CDR3, the full variable domain is DTGVSQNPRHKITKRGQNVTFRCDPISEHNRLYWYRQTLGQGPEFLTYFQNEAQLEKSRLLSDRFSAERPKGSFSTLEIQRTEQGDSAMYLCASSVGTTNYGYTFGSGTRLTVV.

DNA of the CDR3: TGTGCCAGCAGCTCACAGGGTATCGATGAGCAGTTCTTC. Its protein product is CASSSQGIDEQFF. The rearrangement links TRBV7-2 to TRBJ2-1, with D maybe TRBD1 (6 bases). The ends were cut back, 4 bases at V and 8 bases at J, with 12 bases in the middle. The CDR3 has 13 residues. Germline V gene lookup returns CDR1 SGHTA and CDR2 FQGNSA. Combining the CDR3 with reference TRBV7-2 and TRBJ2-1 gives the whole variable domain GAGVSQSPSNKVTEKGKDVELRCDPISGHTALYWYRQSLGQGLEFLIYFQGNSAPDKSGLPSDRFSAERTGGSVSTLTIQRTQQEDSAVYLCASSSQGIDEQFFGPGTRLTVL.

V and J are TRBV30 and TRBJ1-3, with D maybe TRBD1 (6 bases). The V gene lost 4 bases and the J gene lost 0 bases, with 16 bases spanning the gap. The CDR3 loop spans 16 amino acids. Germline CDR1 GTSNPN, CDR2 SVGIG (reference sequence). The CDR3 is CAWKSRDTTSGNTIYF. The CDR3 DNA follows: TGTGCCTGGAAGTCCCGGGACACCACCTCTGGAAACACCATATATTTT.

The CDR3 protein is CASSPIPGGAFF. CDR3 coding DNA: TGTGCCAGCAGTCCCATCCCAGGGGGAGCTTTCTTT. The rearrangement links TRBV27 to TRBJ1-1, with 7 bases fitting TRBD1. The V segment lost 5 bases and the J segment 10 bases; nucleotides outside the gene matches: 7. Germline V gene lookup returns CDR1 MNHEY and CDR2 SMNVEV (reference sequence). The CDR3 is 12 amino acids.

J is TRBJ1-6 and V is TRBV6-1; 7 nucleotides agree with TRBD1. The CDR3 runs 16 residues. With V trimmed by 2 bases and J by 9 bases, 10 bases remained unmatched. Germline assignment: CDR1 MNHNS and CDR2 SASEGT. CDR3 coding DNA: TGTGCCAGCAGTGAACTCCCAGGGGGAGAATCTTCACCCCTCCACTTT. This sequence encodes CASSELPGGESSPLHF.

The gene calls are TRBV19 and TRBJ2-6, with D possibly matching TRBD1 (6 bases). From germline, CDR1 is LNHDA and CDR2 SQIVND (reference sequence). The CDR3 totals 15 residues. Trimming removed 10 bases at V and 0 bases at J, with 13 bases between. Here the CDR3 reads CATGQGISGANVLTF. The CDR3 DNA follows: TGTGCCACTGGGCAGGGGATCTCTGGGGCCAACGTCCTGACTTTC.

The chain joins TRBV7-9 to TRBJ1-1; perhaps TRBD1 as D (5 bases). Germline V lookup: CDR1 SEHNR, CDR2 FQNEAQ (reference sequence). Trimming took 5 bases from V and 1 from J, leaving 14 bases between them. The CDR3 sequence is 15 residues long. Here the CDR3 DNA reads TGTGCCAGCAGCCGAGCAGGGTCGGCGAACACTGAAGCTTTCTTT. Encoded protein: CASSRAGSANTEAFF.